This T cell receptor beta chain came from a study of T cell responses to AZD1222 COVID-19 vaccine. This clone was recorded only once. No antigen is known for it. The V gene lost 1 base and the J gene lost 8 bases, with 16 bases spanning the gap. Germline values: CDR1 SGHRS, CDR2 YFSETQ. This CDR3 comprises 15 residues. Study results and caveats: The reported proportion of spike-specific TCRs targeting unmutated variant regions was nearly half. The study found Spike-specific TCR breadth and depth rose after two AZD1222 doses. White British people made up most donors, females outnumbered males, and clonal diversity was possibly underestimated.

The assay was immunoSEQ multiplex PCR, and TCRdb's table has in-frame clones only and misses some. The data contain 90,000 to 120,000 clones, about 85% of them singletons. The sequenced sample was peripheral blood, obtained 28 days after the second AZD1222 dose. The chain joins TRBV5-1 to TRBJ2-1, with D hard to call. This TCR derives from an adult who received the AZD1222 COVID-19 vaccine. Here the CDR3 reads CASSLRAGPADEQFF. For the CDR3, the DNA is TGCGCCAGCAGCTTGAGGGCTGGCCCGGCCGATGAGCAGTTCTTC.